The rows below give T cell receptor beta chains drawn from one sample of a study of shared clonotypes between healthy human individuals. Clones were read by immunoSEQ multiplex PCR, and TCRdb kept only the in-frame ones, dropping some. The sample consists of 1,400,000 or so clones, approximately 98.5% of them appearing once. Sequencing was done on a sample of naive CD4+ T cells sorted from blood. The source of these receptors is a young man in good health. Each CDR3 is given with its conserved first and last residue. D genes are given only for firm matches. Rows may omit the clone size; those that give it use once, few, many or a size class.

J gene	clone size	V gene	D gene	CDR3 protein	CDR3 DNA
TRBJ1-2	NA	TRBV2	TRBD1	CASSVTGGAGYTF	TGTGCCAGCAGTGTAACAGGGGGCGCAGGCTACACCTTC
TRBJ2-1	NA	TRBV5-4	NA	CASSLGQVSYNEQFF	TGTGCCAGCAGCTTGGGACAGGTGTCCTACAATGAGCAGTTCTTC
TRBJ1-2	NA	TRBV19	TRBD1	CASSRTGDNYGYTF	TGTGCCAGTAGCAGGACAGGGGACAACTATGGCTACACCTTC
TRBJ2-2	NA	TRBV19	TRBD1	CASSKRTGGNTGELFF	TGTGCCAGTAGTAAACGGACAGGGGGTAACACCGGGGAGCTGTTTTTT
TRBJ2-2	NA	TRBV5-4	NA	CASSLEGEGGELFF	TGTGCCAGCAGCTTGGAGGGAGAGGGCGGGGAGCTGTTTTTT
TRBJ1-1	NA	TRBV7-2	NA	CASSLTAGKNTEAFF	TGTGCCAGCAGCTTAACTGCAGGGAAGAACACTGAAGCTTTCTTT
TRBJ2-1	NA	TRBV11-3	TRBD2	CASSLGGLAEYNEQFF	TGTGCCAGCAGCTTAGGAGGGCTAGCGGAGTACAATGAGCAGTTCTTC
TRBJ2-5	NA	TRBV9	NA	CASSVTSGQETQYF	TGTGCCAGCAGCGTAACGTCAGGACAAGAGACCCAGTACTTC
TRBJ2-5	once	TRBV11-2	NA	CASSQTVLQETQYF	TGTGCCAGCAGCCAGACAGTCCTCCAAGAGACCCAGTACTTC
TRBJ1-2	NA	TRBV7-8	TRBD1	CASSGYRGPNYGYTF	TGTGCCAGCAGCGGATACAGGGGGCCTAACTATGGCTACACCTTC
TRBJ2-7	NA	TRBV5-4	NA	CASSLGLDYEQYF	TGTGCCAGCAGCTTGGGTCTGGACTACGAGCAGTACTTC
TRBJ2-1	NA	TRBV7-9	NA	CASSSSGKTWNEQFF	NA
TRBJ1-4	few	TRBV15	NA	CATSRGGEEKLFF	TGTGCCACCAGCCGGGGGGGGGAGGAAAAACTGTTTTTT
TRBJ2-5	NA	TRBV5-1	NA	CASSLSGGQETQYF	TGCGCCAGCAGCTTGTCCGGGGGCCAAGAGACCCAGTACTTC
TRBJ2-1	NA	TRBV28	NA	CASSLAGGEQFF	TGTGCCAGCAGTTTGGCTGGGGGTGAGCAGTTCTTC
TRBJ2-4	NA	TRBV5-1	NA	CASSLGLGRNIQYF	TGCGCCAGCAGCTTGGGACTAGGGCGAAACATTCAGTACTTC
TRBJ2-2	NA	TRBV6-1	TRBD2	CASREAGVGAGELFF	TGTGCCAGCAGAGAAGCGGGAGTCGGGGCCGGGGAGCTGTTTTTT
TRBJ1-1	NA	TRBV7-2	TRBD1	CASSSDRGRPEAFF	TGTGCCAGCAGCTCGGACAGGGGGAGACCTGAAGCTTTCTTT
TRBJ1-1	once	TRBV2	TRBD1	CASSDQGQGNTEAFF	TGTGCCAGCAGTGACCAGGGACAGGGGAACACTGAAGCTTTCTTT
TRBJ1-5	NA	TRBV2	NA	CAGRRQSNQPQHF	TGTGCCGGACGACGCCAGAGCAATCAGCCCCAGCATTTT
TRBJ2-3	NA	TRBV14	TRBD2	CASSRGASGQFTDTQYF	TGTGCCAGCAGTCGAGGGGCTAGCGGACAATTCACAGATACGCAGTATTTT
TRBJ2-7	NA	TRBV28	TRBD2	CASRDGGLAASSYEQYF	TGTGCCAGCAGGGACGGGGGACTAGCGGCAAGCTCCTACGAGCAGTACTTC
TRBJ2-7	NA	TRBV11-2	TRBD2	CASSTRDYSYEQYF	TGTGCCAGCAGCACCAGGGACTACTCCTACGAGCAGTACTTC
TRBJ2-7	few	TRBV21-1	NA	CASSKREGPDSYEQYF	TGTGCCAGCAGCAAGCGGGAGGGCCCAGACTCCTACGAGCAGTACTTC
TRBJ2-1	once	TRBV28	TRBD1	CASRAGGRFYNEQFF	TGTGCCAGCAGGGCAGGGGGCAGATTTTACAATGAGCAGTTCTTC
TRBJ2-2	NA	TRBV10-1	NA	CASSPWAGTITNTGELFF	TGCGCCAGCAGCCCATGGGCGGGCACGATCACGAACACCGGGGAGCTGTTTTTT
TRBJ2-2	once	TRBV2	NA	CASIRQPNTGELFF	TGTGCCAGCATTAGGCAGCCGAACACCGGGGAGCTGTTTTTT
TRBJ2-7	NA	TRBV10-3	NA	CAISVEGISYEQYF	TGTGCCATCAGTGTGGAAGGAATCTCCTACGAGCAGTACTTC
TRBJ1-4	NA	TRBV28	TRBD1	CASSPEGQGSTNEKLFF	TGTGCCAGCAGCCCTGAGGGACAGGGGTCTACTAATGAAAAACTGTTTTTT
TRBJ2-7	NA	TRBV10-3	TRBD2	CAISERTSGLTYEQYF	TGTGCCATCAGTGAGAGGACTAGCGGCCTTACCTACGAGCAGTACTTC
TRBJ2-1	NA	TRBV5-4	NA	CASSLALGSSYNEQFF	TGTGCCAGCAGCTTGGCGCTGGGGAGCTCCTACAATGAGCAGTTCTTC
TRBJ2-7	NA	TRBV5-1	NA	CASSLSLIGGYEQYF	TGCGCCAGCAGCTTGTCGTTGATCGGTGGCTACGAGCAGTACTTC
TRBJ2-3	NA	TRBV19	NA	CASSIRMPQVISADTQYF	TGTGCCAGTAGTATACGAATGCCTCAGGTGATTTCGGCAGATACGCAGTATTTT